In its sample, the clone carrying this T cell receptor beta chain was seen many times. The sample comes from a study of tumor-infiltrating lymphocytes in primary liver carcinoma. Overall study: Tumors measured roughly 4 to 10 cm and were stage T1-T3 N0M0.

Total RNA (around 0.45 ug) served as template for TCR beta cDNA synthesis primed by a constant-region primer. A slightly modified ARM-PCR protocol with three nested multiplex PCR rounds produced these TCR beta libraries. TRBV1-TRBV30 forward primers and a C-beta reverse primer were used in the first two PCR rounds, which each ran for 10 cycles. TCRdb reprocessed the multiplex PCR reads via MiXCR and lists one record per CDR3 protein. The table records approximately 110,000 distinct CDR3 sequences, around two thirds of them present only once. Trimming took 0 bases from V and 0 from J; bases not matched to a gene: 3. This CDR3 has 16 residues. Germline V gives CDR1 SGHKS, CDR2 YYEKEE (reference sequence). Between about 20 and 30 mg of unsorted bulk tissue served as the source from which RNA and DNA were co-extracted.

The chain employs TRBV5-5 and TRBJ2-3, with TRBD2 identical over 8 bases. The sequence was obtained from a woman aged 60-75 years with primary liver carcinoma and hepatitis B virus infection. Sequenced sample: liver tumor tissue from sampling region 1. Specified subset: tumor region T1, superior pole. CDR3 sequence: CASSLAASGSTDTQYF. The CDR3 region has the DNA TGTGCCAGCAGCTTGGCCGCTAGCGGGAGCACAGATACGCAGTATTTT. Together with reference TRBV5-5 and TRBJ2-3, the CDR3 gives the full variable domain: DAGVTQSPTHLIKTRGQQVTLRCSPISGHKSVSWYQQVLGQGPQFIFQYYEKEERGRGNFPDRFSARQFPNYSSELNVNALLLGDSALYLCASSLAASGSTDTQYFGPGTRLTVL.